This T cell receptor (beta chain) was documented in a study of shared clonotypes between healthy human individuals. In replicate PCRs of unsorted PBMC, approximately 280 ng DNA, around 30,000 T cell genomes, was used. PBMC DNA, left unsorted, was sequenced on ten immunoSEQ deep assay plates. Per the study methods: Junction-only sequences produced by ImmunoSEQ had no quality scores, so filtering differed. The repertoire was sequenced with immunoSEQ multiplex PCR; TCRdb's copy has only in-frame clones and lacks some. V and J calls and clone size follow that table, whereas D and trimming were derived from the DNA. The top ten clones hold around 13% of a sample with about 460,000 clones, 75% to 80% of them seen once. With regard to this clone: A much larger clone lies one base from this, so it may be a read error.

Unsorted samples used approximately 99 million PBMCs for genomic DNA. Germline CDR1 reads SGHVT; CDR2 reads SQSDAQ. The CDR3 extends over 17 amino acids. Deletions cut 0 bases from V and 0 bases from J, with 15 bases between. The specimen was PBMCs. The rearrangement links TRBV7-4 to TRBJ2-7; no reliable D call. The TCR comes from a woman aged 35 to 49 in good health. Some clones in this sample may be carry-over from other donors' samples. The DNA for the CDR3 is TGTGCCAGCAGCTTAGCGAAGATTCAGAAGAGCTCCTACGAGCAGTACTTC. It encodes CASSLAKIQKSSYEQYF. The complete variable domain, with remaining parts taken from reference TRBV7-4 and TRBJ2-7, reads GAGVSQSPRYKVAKRGRDVALRCDSISGHVTLYWYRQTLGQGSEVLTYSQSDAQRDKSGRPSGRFSAERPERSVSTLKIQRTEQGDSAVYLCASSLAKIQKSSYEQYFGPGTRLTVT.